Sequencing of this T cell receptor (beta chain) was carried out in a study of radiation and T cells in renal cell carcinoma. The CDR3 runs to 15 residues. The germline CDR1 and CDR2 sequences are KGHSH and LQKENI. The ends lost 0 bases at V and 4 bases at J; junction bases unmatched: 2. Time point meaning: baseline pretreatment blood. Treatment meaning: 15 Gy SBRT to primary tumor, nephrectomy 4 weeks later. TCRdb keeps only in-frame clones here, not all; method: immunoSEQ multiplex PCR. Of roughly 120,000 clones in the sample, about four fifths were seen once. This material consisted of blood, taken from a patient whose treatment included radiotherapy and nephrectomy. This TCR was recovered from an older woman with renal cell carcinoma. The V gene is TRBV18, the J gene TRBJ1-4, with 7 nucleotides matching TRBD1. The CDR3: CASSPPGQINEKLFF. For the CDR3, the DNA is TGTGCCAGCTCACCACCGGGACAGATTAATGAAAAACTGTTTTTT.